These 14 T cell receptor beta chains originate from one sample sequenced in a study of cytomegalovirus exposure and HLA in healthy donors. 13 Jbeta primers and 60 Vbeta primers were used for the PCR. Measured with immunoSEQ multiplex PCR; TCRdb has only the in-frame clones, and not every one. The repertoire consists of under 95,000 clones, with approximately 7.1% occurring once and the leading ten covering about 2%. Sequencing was performed on PBMCs. The receptors stem from a man in his forties or fifties in good health and CMV-seronegative.

This clone turned up a few times. The chain uses TRBV18 and TRBJ2-6; TRBD1 might be the D (6 bases). The CDR3 is made up of 18 amino acids. CDR1 and CDR2 (germline): KGHSH, LQKENI. The V end lost 5 bases, the J end lost 0 bases, and 17 bases lay between the germline ends. This CDR3 is CASSSLQGWPSGANVLTF. The DNA for the CDR3 is TGTGCCAGCTCATCCCTACAGGGATGGCCCTCTGGGGCCAACGTCCTGACTTTC.

This chain uses TRBV7-3 with TRBJ2-2, with a weak D call TRBD2 (6 bases). Germline V lookup: CDR1 SGHTA, CDR2 FQGTGA. Trimming shortened V by 3 bases and J by 6 bases, and 8 bases separated the two germline ends. The CDR3 sequence is 13 residues long. CDR3 sequence: CASSFGGPGELFF. The CDR3 coding sequence is TGTGCCAGCAGCTTCGGGGGACCCGGGGAGCTGTTTTTT.

This clone was counted only a few times. The chain employs TRBV4-2 and TRBJ2-1, with D tentatively TRBD2 (6 bases). Germline values: CDR1 LGHNA, CDR2 YNFKEQ. The germline V and J ends were trimmed by 4 bases and 2 bases, with 12 bases remaining between them. The CDR3 is 15 residues long. The CDR3 reads CASSRGTGAYNEQFF. CDR3 coding DNA: TGTGCCAGCAGCCGGGGGACTGGCGCCTACAATGAGCAGTTCTTC.

This clone turned up a few times. The chain links TRBV2 to TRBJ1-1; 8 bases agree with TRBD1. The CDR3 runs to 16 residues. The V gene end was trimmed by 6 bases and the J gene end by 4 bases; junction bases not matched to a gene: 13. The germline CDR1 and CDR2 sequences are SNHLY and FYNNEI. The CDR3 region has the DNA TGTGCCAGCAGCTCCGACCGGACAGGGTTGGGCACTGAAGCTTTCTTT. Translated: CASSSDRTGLGTEAFF.

The table lists this clone with a few counts. This sequence joins TRBV2 and TRBJ2-1; 8 bases line up with TRBD2. The length of the CDR3 is 14 residues. The germline CDR1 and CDR2 sequences are SNHLY and FYNNEI. J was trimmed by 2 bases and V by 8 bases; bases with no gene match: 5. CDR3 coding DNA: TGTGCCAGCGTTAGCGGGATTCCCTACAATGAGCAGTTCTTC. Translation: CASVSGIPYNEQFF.

The chain employs TRBV6-1 and TRBJ2-3, with 13 bases matching TRBD2. There are 15 residues in the CDR3. J lost 7 bases, V lost 5 bases, and 6 bases had no gene match. CDR1 MNHNS and CDR2 SASEGT come from the germline V gene. As DNA, the CDR3 is TGTGCCAGCAGTTCGGGACTAGCGGGACCAAATACGCAGTATTTT. It codes for CASSSGLAGPNTQYF.

In this sample, this clone turned up a few times. The CDR3: CASSQDLRGSQAFF. CDR3 in DNA: TGCGCCAGCAGCCAAGATCTCAGGGGGTCTCAAGCTTTCTTT. The rearrangement joins TRBV4-1 to TRBJ1-1; 7 positions match TRBD1. Per the germline V gene, CDR1 is MGHRA and CDR2 is YSYEKL. After removal of 0 bases from V and 9 bases from J, the junction contained 7 bases not matched to a gene. This CDR3 spans 14 amino acids.

This clone has only a few counts. This chain connects TRBV9 to TRBJ2-7; 10 bases map to TRBD1. Germline V gene lookup returns CDR1 SGDLS and CDR2 YYNGEE. Trimming took 0 bases from V and 4 from J; bases not matched to a gene: 4. The CDR3 extends over 15 amino acids. In DNA, the CDR3 is TGTGCCAGCAGCGTAGGGGGACAGGGGACGTACGAGCAGTACTTC. Translation: CASSVGGQGTYEQYF.

The table lists this clone with a few counts. CDR3 in DNA: TGTGCCAGCAGTGATGTCCAACAGGAGCCCCAGCATTTT. It codes for CASSDVQQEPQHF. The chain links TRBV6-1 to TRBJ1-5; a possible D gene is TRBD1 (5 bases). V lost 3 bases and J 8 bases, leaving 11 bases between the germline ends. The CDR3 runs to 13 residues. Germline-derived CDR1 and CDR2 are MNHNS and SASEGT.

V gene TRBV28 combines with J gene TRBJ2-3, with TRBD2 matching 10 bases. This CDR3 region has 15 residues. Unmatched junction bases numbered 10, after V lost 6 bases and J lost 7 bases. CDR1 MDHEN and CDR2 SYDVKM come from the germline V gene. Written as DNA, the CDR3 is TGTGCCAGCAGCCCCAGCGGGGGGGCCAGGAATACGCAGTATTTT. Amino acid sequence: CASSPSGGARNTQYF. Looking up the rest from reference TRBV28 and TRBJ2-3 gives the full variable domain: DVKVTQSSRYLVKRTGEKVFLECVQDMDHENMFWYRQDPGLGLRLIYFSYDVKMKEKGDIPEGYSVSREKKERFSLILESASTNQTSMYLCASSPSGGARNTQYFGPGTRLTVL.

In its sample, this clone was seen a few times. The chain carries TRBV10-3 and TRBJ2-3, with 9 bases aligning to TRBD2. The V segment lost 7 bases and the J segment 2 bases; nucleotides outside the gene matches: 10. This CDR3 is built from 16 residues. From germline, CDR1 is ENHRY and CDR2 SYGVKD. The CDR3 DNA sequence: TGTGCCATCAAGGTTGGAGGCGGGGGGGCCACAGATACGCAGTATTTT. This codes for CAIKVGGGGATDTQYF.

This sequence joins TRBV7-2 and TRBJ2-5; 7 bases are shared with TRBD1. V shed 1 base and J 3 bases; nucleotides not matched to a gene: 8. CDR1 SGHTA and CDR2 FQGNSA come from the germline V gene. This CDR3 region has 16 residues. CDR3 coding DNA: TGTGCCAGCAGCTTAGAGTTCCCCGGGACAGAAGAGACCCAGTACTTC. This gives the protein CASSLEFPGTEETQYF.

This clone was counted a few times. The genes are TRBV5-5 and TRBJ2-7; D is possibly TRBD1 (7 bases). CDR3 length: 15 residues. V was pared by 4 bases and J by 6 bases, with 20 bases between. Looked up from germline, CDR1 is SGHKS and CDR2 is YYEKEE (reference sequence). The CDR3, as DNA: TGTGCCAGCAGCGGGGGGACAGCCCGAGGAGGCGAGCAGTACTTC. It translates to CASSGGTARGGEQYF.

This clone has a handful of counts. The CDR3 loop reads CASSISVAGSYEQYF. The CDR3 DNA reads TGTGCCAGTAGTATTAGTGTGGCAGGATCCTACGAGCAGTACTTC. The chain carries TRBV19 and TRBJ2-7; D not resolved. V was pared by 3 bases and J by 1 base, with 13 bases between. Germline loops: CDR1 LNHDA, CDR2 SQIVND (reference sequence). The CDR3 spans 15 residues.